Described below is a single T cell receptor beta chain sequence and its context. The antigen is unknown. These data belong to a study of CD8 T cells in Susac syndrome. Findings of the study overall: The TCR sequencing and HLA analysis in the study involved a relatively small number of individuals, as the study acknowledged.

The authors carried out high-throughput sequencing of TCR beta. They applied it to CD8+ and CD4+ T cells obtained from blood. FACS was used to enrich TEMRA cells, whereas the CD8+ and CD4+ T cells were obtained by negative isolation. The V gene's germline CDR1 is MNHEY and CDR2 SMNVEV (reference sequence). The V gene lost 5 bases and the J gene lost 6 bases, with 12 bases spanning the gap. The CDR3 loop spans 13 amino acids. RNA, at roughly 0.5 to 1 ug, was reverse transcribed with random hexamers. Multiplex PCR with immunoSEQ amplified the TCR beta CDR3 across 54 Vbeta and 13 Jbeta. TCRdb re-derived calls from the immunoSEQ multiplex PCR reads in MiXCR, one entry per CDR3 protein. The table records about 280,000 distinct CDR3 sequences, roughly 85% of them present only once.

The V call is TRBV27, the J call TRBJ2-3; tentative D call: TRBD2 (6 bases). Sequencing used CD8+ T cells from PBMCs. This sequence was found in a human donor with multiple sclerosis. The CDR3: CASSRSLADTQYF. CDR3 nucleotides: TGTGCCAGCAGTCGATCCCTAGCGGATACGCAGTATTTT.